The T cell receptor beta chain described here comes from a study of blood T cells in healthy people across ages. Overall study context: Capture by template switching was about one barcoded beta molecule per two T cells. Study outcomes and limitations: As age increased, TCR beta diversity per million T cells fell in a roughly linear fashion.

This CDR3 contains 13 residues. V shed 3 bases and J shed 3 bases, with 9 bases lying between them. Germline-derived CDR1 and CDR2 are SGHVS and FNYEAQ. A second PCR of 7 to 11 cycles used a sample-barcoded 5' primer and a J-beta primer mix. Carrying 12 random nucleotides, a template-switch adaptor labeled each individual cDNA molecule. TCRdb itself ran the 5' RACE reads through MiXCR, one entry per CDR3 protein. The table has fewer than 2,000,000 distinct CDR3 sequences, 35% to 50% seen once. This clonotype was seen only a few times. What it binds is unknown. A minimum of 6 million PBMCs was isolated per sample.

The chain couples TRBV7-6 to TRBJ2-7; D not resolved. The source material was blood. The receptor's source is a human donor in good health. CDR3: CASSFSDVYEQYF. In DNA form, the CDR3 reads TGTGCCAGCAGCTTCTCGGACGTCTACGAGCAGTACTTC.